Presented here are 32 T cell receptor beta chains from one specimen sequenced in a study of control samples from healthy donors and cancer patients. Assay used: immunoSEQ multiplex PCR; TCRdb lists only in-frame clones, some missing. This table holds about 34,000 clones, approximately 86% found once. Sequencing was done on a sample of PBMCs. The origin of the receptors is a woman between 40 and 50 years old with lung cancer.

The chain uses TRBV28 and TRBJ2-7, with D uncertain. Trimming stripped 1 base from V and 0 bases from J, with 7 bases between. The CDR3 runs 14 residues. Germline CDR1 reads MDHEN; CDR2 reads SYDVKM. The CDR3 sequence is CASSLSVDSYEQYF. CDR3 coding DNA: TGTGCCAGCAGTTTATCAGTCGACTCCTACGAGCAGTACTTC.

The chain employs TRBV10-2 and TRBJ2-2; 10 bases agree with TRBD2. Germline CDR1 reads WSHSY; CDR2 reads SAAADI. CDR3 length equals 14 residues. Trimming removed 6 bases from V and 4 bases from J; junction bases left unmatched: 2. The CDR3 reads CASRGLAVTGELFF. In nucleotides, the CDR3 is TGCGCCAGCAGAGGACTAGCGGTCACCGGGGAGCTGTTTTTT.

The chain carries TRBV24-1 and TRBJ2-7; maybe TRBD1 (6 bases). Germline CDR1 KGHDR, CDR2 SFDVKD. V lost 9 bases, J lost 6 bases, and 14 bases lay in between. This CDR3 region has 12 residues. The CDR3 is CATGGGGTEQYF. CDR3 DNA sequence: TGTGCCACCGGGGGCGGAGGAACCGAGCAGTACTTC.

This chain uses TRBV2 with TRBJ2-2; 10 nucleotides agree with TRBD1. From germline, CDR1 is SNHLY and CDR2 FYNNEI. J gave up 2 bases and V 5 bases, and 5 bases lay outside the gene matches. The CDR3 is 16 residues long. CDR3 in DNA: TGTGCCAGCAGTTATGGACAGGGGGGCAACACCGGGGAGCTGTTTTTT. It yields the protein CASSYGQGGNTGELFF.

The chain is built from TRBV28 and TRBJ1-1; no clear D. Deletions cut 8 bases from V and 4 bases from J, with 14 bases between. Per the germline V gene, CDR1 is MDHEN and CDR2 is SYDVKM. CDR3 length equals 13 residues. The CDR3 DNA reads as TGTGCCAGCGCGGACTGGGCGGGCACTGAAGCTTTCTTT. This codes for CASADWAGTEAFF.

This rearrangement joins TRBV30 to TRBJ1-6, with no clear D. Trimming pared 2 bases from V and 1 base from J, leaving 12 bases between. Germline CDR1 reads GTSNPN; CDR2 reads SVGIG (reference sequence). This CDR3 comprises 16 residues. CDR3 residues: CAWSRNRGSYNSPLHF. In DNA form, the CDR3 reads TGTGCCTGGAGTCGGAACCGAGGGTCCTATAATTCACCCCTCCACTTT.

This clone was seen more than once but under ten times. V gene TRBV19 combines with J gene TRBJ2-7, with D maybe TRBD1 (8 bases). This CDR3 is built from 15 residues. Between the trimmed V and J ends, which lost 4 bases and 4 bases, there was a span of 17 bases. Germline loops: CDR1 LNHDA, CDR2 SQIVND (reference sequence). The CDR3 DNA reads TGTGCCAGTAGTAGTCTAGGACAGGGAGGGTACGAGCAGTACTTC. It codes for CASSSLGQGGYEQYF.

This clone was seen more than once but under ten times. V usage is TRBV29-1 and J usage is TRBJ1-1, with D unclear. CDR3 size: 11 residues. Deletions cut 4 bases from V and 4 bases from J, with 7 bases between. Germline V gives CDR1 SQVTM, CDR2 ANQGSEA. The CDR3 sequence is CSVGAPTEAFF. In DNA, the CDR3 is TGCAGCGTTGGGGCACCCACTGAAGCTTTCTTT.

The chain links TRBV5-1 to TRBJ2-5, with D perhaps matching TRBD1 or TRBD2 (5 bases each). Germline V gene data show CDR1 as SGHRS and CDR2 as YFSETQ. V shed 0 bases and J shed 7 bases, with 34 bases lying between them. CDR3 length equals 21 residues. For the CDR3, the DNA is TGCGCCAGCAGCTTGGTCGTTAGAGAATACGCGATGGGGGTACCCTTCGCGACCCAGTACTTC. Translated: CASSLVVREYAMGVPFATQYF.

The table lists this clone with a few counts. The gene calls are TRBV19 and TRBJ1-1; D gene ambiguous. CDR3 length equals 13 residues. The V gene lost 5 bases and the J gene lost 7 bases, with 14 bases spanning the gap. CDR1 and CDR2 from the germline V gene are LNHDA and SQIVND (reference sequence). Written as DNA, the CDR3 is TGTGCCAGTAGTCTAGCAAGAGGGCTTGAAGCTTTCTTT. The encoded protein is CASSLARGLEAFF.

V is TRBV6-5 and J is TRBJ2-5, with D perhaps being TRBD1 or TRBD2 (5 bases each). Trimming cost V 0 bases and J 4 bases, with 15 bases left between them. CDR1 MNHEY and CDR2 SVGAGI come from the germline V gene. The length of the CDR3 is 16 residues. CDR3 protein: CASSYSIQGAGETQYF. The CDR3 DNA sequence: TGTGCCAGCAGTTACTCGATACAAGGGGCGGGAGAGACCCAGTACTTC.

The V gene is TRBV2, the J gene TRBJ1-5, with D uncertain. CDR3 length: 13 residues. Per the germline V gene, CDR1 is SNHLY and CDR2 is FYNNEI. Trimming left V 6 bases short and J 7 bases short, with 13 bases between. The CDR3 here is CASRAGLGQPQHF. CDR3 DNA sequence: TGTGCCAGCAGAGCAGGCTTGGGACAGCCCCAGCATTTT.

V and J are TRBV7-9 and TRBJ1-2; D is unresolved. V was shortened by 5 bases and J by 0 bases, with 16 bases between the two germline ends. The CDR3 consists of 16 residues. Germline CDR1 reads SEHNR; CDR2 reads FQNEAQ (reference sequence). The CDR3 region has the DNA TGTGCCAGCAGCCCTAGCCAAGCATTAGCTAACTATGGCTACACCTTC. It encodes CASSPSQALANYGYTF.

The chain uses TRBV3-1 (or the pseudogene TRBV3-2) and TRBJ2-4; the D gene is possibly TRBD2 (6 bases). V lost 1 base, J lost 5 bases, and 12 bases lay in between. CDR3 size: 15 residues. Looked up from germline, CDR1 is LGHDT and CDR2 is YNNKEL (reference sequence). The CDR3 coding sequence is TGTGCCAGCAGCCAAGCTGGGGGGACCGAAAACATTCAGTACTTC. Amino acids: CASSQAGGTENIQYF.

This clone was seen a few times. This chain connects TRBV5-5 to TRBJ1-4, with D unresolved. This CDR3 is built from 14 residues. Germline CDR1 SGHKS, CDR2 YYEKEE (reference sequence). The V end was cut by 0 bases, the J end by 8 bases, with 11 bases between. The CDR3 protein is CASSLGGIEEKLFF. Written as DNA, the CDR3 is TGTGCCAGCAGCTTGGGCGGGATAGAGGAAAAACTGTTTTTT.

This chain joins TRBV28 and TRBJ2-3; 7 positions agree with TRBD2. This CDR3 has 15 amino acids. Germline assignment: CDR1 MDHEN and CDR2 SYDVKM. The trim removed 4 bases at V and 3 bases at J, leaving 7 bases unmatched. This CDR3 reads CASSWRGKGTDTQYF. The CDR3 DNA reads TGTGCCAGCAGTTGGCGGGGGAAAGGGACAGATACGCAGTATTTT.

The chain carries TRBV27 and TRBJ2-1, with 8 bases matching TRBD2. Trimming cost V 6 bases and J 8 bases; bases outside gene matches: 12. The CDR3 runs to 15 residues. Germline lookup yields CDR1 MNHEY and CDR2 SMNVEV (reference sequence). CDR3 amino acids: CASRLLSRGGHEQFF. The CDR3 DNA sequence: TGTGCCAGCAGACTGTTGTCACGGGGGGGTCATGAGCAGTTCTTC.

The rearrangement uses TRBV9 and TRBJ2-5; D is tentatively TRBD1 or TRBD2 (6 bases each). Trimming took 3 bases from V and 0 from J, leaving 21 bases between them. CDR3 length: 18 amino acids. The germline V gene encodes CDR1 SGDLS and CDR2 YYNGEE. CDR3 sequence reads: CASSEGPPRGGYQETQYF. The DNA for the CDR3 is TGTGCCAGCAGCGAGGGGCCCCCCCGAGGGGGGTACCAAGAGACCCAGTACTTC.

The V call is TRBV7-2, the J call TRBJ2-6, with D uncertain. CDR3 length equals 15 residues. V was pared by 3 bases and J by 4 bases, with 10 bases between. Per the germline V gene, CDR1 is SGHTA and CDR2 is FQGNSA. CDR3 sequence (DNA): TGTGCCAGCAGCTTGTTCAACTCCGGGGCCAACGTCCTGACTTTC. It translates to CASSLFNSGANVLTF.

The chain carries TRBV4-3 and TRBJ1-2; 7 nucleotides align to TRBD1. With V trimmed by 1 base and J by 3 bases, 8 bases remained unmatched. Germline lookup yields CDR1 LGHNA and CDR2 YSLEER. The CDR3 extends over 16 amino acids. In nucleotides, the CDR3 is TGCGCCAGCAGCCAAGGTACGGGACAGCAGGACTATGGCTACACCTTC. Its translation: CASSQGTGQQDYGYTF.

J is TRBJ2-5 and V is TRBV7-3; D ambiguous. The germline CDR1 and CDR2 sequences are SGHTA and FQGTGA. CDR3 length: 13 amino acids. V was clipped by 3 bases and J by 5 bases, with 10 bases between them. The CDR3 loop is CASSLNPRETQYF. In nucleotides, the CDR3 is TGTGCCAGCAGCTTGAACCCTCGGGAGACCCAGTACTTC. Full variable domain (rest looked up from reference TRBV7-3 and TRBJ2-5): GAGVSQTPSNKVTEKGKYVELRCDPISGHTALYWYRQSLGQGPEFLIYFQGTGAADDSGLPNDRFFAVRPEGSVSTLKIQRTERGDSAVYLCASSLNPRETQYFGPGTRLLVL.

J is TRBJ1-2 and V is TRBV4-2; no clear D gene. The CDR3 runs to 15 residues. The germline gives CDR1 LGHNA, CDR2 YNFKEQ. Deletions cut 0 bases from V and 8 bases from J, with 16 bases between. CDR3 nucleotide sequence: TGTGCCAGCAGCCAAGATCGGCGTGGAGGGTACGGCTACACCTTC. Translated: CASSQDRRGGYGYTF.

The V gene is TRBV6-6, the J gene TRBJ1-1; possibly TRBD1 for D (6 bases). There are 15 residues in the CDR3. In germline, CDR1 is MNHNY, CDR2 SVGAGI (reference sequence). V shed 0 bases and J shed 7 bases, with 15 bases lying between them. This CDR3 reads CASSYSRREGVEAFF. The CDR3 nucleotides are TGTGCCAGCAGTTACTCGAGGAGAGAGGGGGTTGAAGCTTTCTTT.

The DNA of the CDR3 is TGTGCCAGCAGCTTAGAGAGGGCAGGGGCACAAGCTTTCTTT. Its translation is CASSLERAGAQAFF. V usage is TRBV11-2 and J usage is TRBJ1-1; weak D call: TRBD1 (6 bases). Trimming stripped 0 bases from V and 9 bases from J, with 14 bases between. From germline, CDR1 is SGHAT and CDR2 FQNNGV. There are 14 residues in the CDR3. Combining the CDR3 with reference TRBV11-2 and TRBJ1-1 gives the whole variable domain EAGVAQSPRYKIIEKRQSVAFWCNPISGHATLYWYQQILGQGPKLLIQFQNNGVVDDSQLPKDRFSAERLKGVDSTLKIQPAKLEDSAVYLCASSLERAGAQAFFGQGTRLTVV.

The J gene is TRBJ1-2, the V gene TRBV19; D ambiguous. Per germline, CDR1 LNHDA and CDR2 SQIVND (reference sequence). Trimming removed 3 bases from V and 12 bases from J, with 11 bases in between. The length of the CDR3 is 11 residues. This chain's CDR3 is CASSIPGTHTF. In DNA form, the CDR3 reads TGTGCCAGTAGTATTCCGGGAACCCACACCTTC. Using reference TRBV19 and TRBJ1-2 for the parts outside the CDR3, the full variable domain is DGGITQSPKYLFRKEGQNVTLSCEQNLNHDAMYWYRQDPGQGLRLIYYSQIVNDFQKGDIAEGYSVSREKKESFPLTVTSAQKNPTAFYLCASSIPGTHTFGSGTRLTVV.

The rearrangement uses TRBV7-9 and TRBJ1-2; D is unclear. V lost 4 bases and J lost 8, with 14 bases in between. Germline CDR1 SEHNR, CDR2 FQNEAQ (reference sequence). The CDR3 extends over 13 amino acids. CDR3 in amino acids: CASSSPGRLGYTF. The CDR3 DNA reads TGTGCCAGCAGCTCCCCGGGCAGGCTCGGCTACACCTTC.

The rearrangement uses TRBV5-8 and TRBJ2-1; 12 bases are a match to TRBD2. The CDR3 is 14 amino acids. CDR1 is SGHTS and CDR2 is YDEGEE in the germline V gene. Trimming cost V 7 bases and J 11 bases; bases outside gene matches: 10. The CDR3 DNA sequence: TGTGCCAGCGTATCAAGGGGACTAGCGGGCCAGCAGTTCTTC. Its translation is CASVSRGLAGQQFF.

The chain uses TRBV5-1 and TRBJ2-3; D is unclear. The germline V and J ends were trimmed by 0 bases and 0 bases, with 8 bases remaining between them. The CDR3 runs 15 residues. Germline V lookup: CDR1 SGHRS, CDR2 YFSETQ. CDR3 DNA sequence: TGCGCCAGCAGCTTGGCCGTCAGTAGCACAGATACGCAGTATTTT. Its translation is CASSLAVSSTDTQYF.

This clone came up once. V gene TRBV20-1 combines with J gene TRBJ2-7, with D possibly matching TRBD1 (5 bases). Germline CDR1 and CDR2: DFQATT and SNEGSKA (reference sequence). CDR3 size: 11 residues. V was shortened by 7 bases and J by 6 bases, with 13 bases between the two germline ends. In DNA, the CDR3 is TGCAGTGAGGGGAAGATGGGCGAGCAGTACTTC. Its translation is CSEGKMGEQYF.

This chain uses TRBV5-1 with TRBJ1-1, with 7 bases identical to TRBD1. The CDR3 spans 15 residues. CDR1 and CDR2 (germline): SGHRS, YFSETQ. V was clipped by 4 bases and J by 1 base; unmatched bases: 7. CDR3 nucleotides: TGCGCCAGCAGCACAGGGGCGGGGGCGAACACTGAAGCTTTCTTT. This sequence encodes CASSTGAGANTEAFF.

This clone showed up just a few times. The genes are TRBV9 and TRBJ1-3; D perhaps matches TRBD1 (6 bases). V shed 5 bases and J shed 4 bases, with 13 bases lying between them. The length of the CDR3 is 14 residues. Germline assignment: CDR1 SGDLS and CDR2 YYNGEE. CDR3 sequence reads: CASSAGTSGNTIYF. The CDR3 DNA reads TGTGCCAGCAGTGCCGGGACATCCGGAAACACCATATATTTT.

This rearrangement joins TRBV3-1 (or the pseudogene TRBV3-2) to TRBJ2-1; D gene unclear. The CDR3 is 15 amino acids. Trimming took off 5 bases at V and 0 bases at J, with 11 bases between the two ends. Germline values: CDR1 LGHDT, CDR2 YNNKEL (reference sequence). Here the CDR3 DNA reads TGTGCCAGCAGCTTTGACGCGAGCTCCTACAATGAGCAGTTCTTC. This translates into CASSFDASSYNEQFF.